This TCR beta chain derives from a study of cytomegalovirus exposure and HLA in healthy donors. About the research overall: The same platform used for the approximately 670 first-cohort repertoires was also used for the 120 or so validation repertoires, as a later analysis reported. Findings of the study overall: There were 150 to 200 TCR beta chains listed as cytomegalovirus-associated. In vitro confirmation showed three CMV-associated chains to be CMV antigen specific.

Produced via immunoSEQ multiplex PCR; TCRdb's table is partial and in-frame only. The top ten clones hold approximately 5.8% of a sample with 80,000 to 100,000 clones, roughly 84% of them seen once. CDR1 and CDR2 from the germline V gene are SGDLS and YYNGEE. There are 12 residues in the CDR3. With 3 bases removed from V and 8 bases from J, the gap between germline ends came to 9 bases. In its sample, this clone was seen once. The antigen is not known. The rearrangement uses TRBV9 and TRBJ2-1; TRBD2 might be the D (6 bases). This receptor was identified in a man between 18 and 35 years old in good health and CMV-seropositive. Sample: PBMCs. The CDR3 sequence is CASSGLGYEQFF. The DNA of the CDR3 is TGTGCCAGCAGCGGACTAGGGTATGAGCAGTTCTTC.